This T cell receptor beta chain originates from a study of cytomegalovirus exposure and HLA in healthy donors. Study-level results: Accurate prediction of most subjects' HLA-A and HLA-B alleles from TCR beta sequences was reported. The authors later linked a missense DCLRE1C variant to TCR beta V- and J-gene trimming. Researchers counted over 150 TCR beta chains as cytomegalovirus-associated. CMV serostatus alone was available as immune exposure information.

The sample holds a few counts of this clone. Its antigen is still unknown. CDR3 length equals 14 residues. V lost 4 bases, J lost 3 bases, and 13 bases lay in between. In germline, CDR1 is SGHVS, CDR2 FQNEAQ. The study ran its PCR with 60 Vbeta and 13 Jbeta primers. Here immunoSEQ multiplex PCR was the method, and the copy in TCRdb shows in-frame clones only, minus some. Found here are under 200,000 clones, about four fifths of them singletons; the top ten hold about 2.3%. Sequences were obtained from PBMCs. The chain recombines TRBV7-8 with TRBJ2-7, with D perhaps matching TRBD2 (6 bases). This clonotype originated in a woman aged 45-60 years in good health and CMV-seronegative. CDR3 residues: CASSSLRGSYEQYF. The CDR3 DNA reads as TGTGCCAGCAGCTCCCTCCGGGGGAGCTACGAGCAGTACTTC.